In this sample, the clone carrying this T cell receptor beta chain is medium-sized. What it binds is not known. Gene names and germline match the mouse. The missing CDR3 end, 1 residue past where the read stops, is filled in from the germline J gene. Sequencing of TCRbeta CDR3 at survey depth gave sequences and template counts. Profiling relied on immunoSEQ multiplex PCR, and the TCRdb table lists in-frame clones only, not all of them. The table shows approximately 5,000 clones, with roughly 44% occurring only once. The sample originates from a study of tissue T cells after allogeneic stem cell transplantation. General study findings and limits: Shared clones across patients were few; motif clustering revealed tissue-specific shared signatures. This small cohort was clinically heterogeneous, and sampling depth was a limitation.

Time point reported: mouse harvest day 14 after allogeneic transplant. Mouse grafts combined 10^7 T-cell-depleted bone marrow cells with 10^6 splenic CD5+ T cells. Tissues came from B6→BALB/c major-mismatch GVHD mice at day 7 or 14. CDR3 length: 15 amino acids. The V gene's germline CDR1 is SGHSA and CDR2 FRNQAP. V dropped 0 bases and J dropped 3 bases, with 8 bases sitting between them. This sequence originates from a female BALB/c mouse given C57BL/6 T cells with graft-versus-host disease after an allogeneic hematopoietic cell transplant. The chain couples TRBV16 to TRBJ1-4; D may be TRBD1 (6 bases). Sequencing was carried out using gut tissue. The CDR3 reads CASSLEGQTNERLFF. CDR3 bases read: TGTGCAAGCAGCTTAGAAGGACAGACCAACGAAAGATTATTT.